Reported below is one T cell receptor (beta chain). All enrollees were about 18 to 89 years old and from 20 to 25 US areas. Which cohort a participant joined came from the clinical history participants gave. Donors in Cohort 3 who had recovered were those with two negative PCRs, healthcare professional clearance, or resolution of their symptoms. The sample is drawn from a study of blood T cell repertoires in COVID-19. Study information: From T cells, B-cell-depleted T cells, or PBMCs came the material, which was cDNA or gDNA.

The CDR3 length is 15 residues. Germline V gene lookup returns CDR1 MDHEN and CDR2 SYDVKM. After removal of 1 base from V and 9 bases from J, the junction contained 5 bases not matched to a gene. The data were produced by immunoSEQ multiplex PCR, yet TCRdb's version contains in-frame clones alone and is incomplete. The table has roughly 330,000 clones, approximately 87% seen once. V gene TRBV28 combines with J gene TRBJ1-6, with 8 bases matching TRBD1. The sample consisted of PBMCs or T cells enriched from blood (not recorded which). The TCR comes from a woman aged 25-40 years who had recovered from COVID-19. The CDR3 DNA follows: TGTGCCAGCAGTTTATCAGGGGGCTCGGTTTCACCCCTCCACTTT. It is translated as CASSLSGGSVSPLHF. The full variable domain, completed using reference TRBV28 and TRBJ1-6, is DVKVTQSSRYLVKRTGEKVFLECVQDMDHENMFWYRQDPGLGLRLIYFSYDVKMKEKGDIPEGYSVSREKKERFSLILESASTNQTSMYLCASSLSGGSVSPLHFGNGTRLTVT.